The rows below give T cell receptor beta chains drawn from one sample of a study of vaccination effects on CD4 cells after COVID-19. Sequenced by immunoSEQ multiplex PCR; TCRdb stores in-frame clones only, minus some. The sample contains tens of thousands of clones, around 74% of which appear only once. Antigens for these TCRs are unknown. This material consisted of CD4+ T cells from PBMCs cultured without peptide, taken after COVID-19 vaccination. The origin of the receptors is a human donor who had a prior SARS-CoV-2 infection. CDR3s include the opening cysteine and the closing phenylalanine or tryptophan. D genes are given only for firm matches. Only some rows state a clone size, as once, few, many or a class for expanded clones.

clone_size j_call d_call v_call cdr3_aa cdr3_nt
NA TRBJ2-2 TRBD1 TRBV11-2 CASSFRTGITGELFF TGTGCCAGCAGCTTCAGGACAGGGATTACCGGGGAGCTGTTTTTT
few TRBJ1-2 NA TRBV15 CATSTTRGTAYGYTF TGTGCCACCAGCACGACAAGGGGTACTGCCTATGGCTACACCTTC
few TRBJ1-6 NA TRBV6-1 CASSELRVGDSPLHF TGTGCCAGCAGTGAACTTCGGGTGGGGGATTCACCCCTCCACTTT
NA TRBJ1-1 NA TRBV11-3 CASSPVSLTEAFF TGTGCCAGCAGCCCTGTAAGCCTCACTGAAGCTTTCTTT
NA TRBJ1-1 NA TRBV2 CATVRAVNTEAFF TGTGCCACCGTCCGAGCCGTGAACACTGAAGCTTTCTTT
NA TRBJ2-3 NA TRBV7-9 CASSLVGGLGADTQYF TGTGCCAGCAGCTTAGTCGGGGGACTGGGAGCAGATACGCAGTATTTT
NA TRBJ2-3 NA TRBV5-5 CASSSSPHTDTQYF TGTGCCAGCAGCTCGTCGCCCCACACAGATACGCAGTATTTT
few TRBJ2-3 NA TRBV7-3 CASSLSSGDTQYF TGTGCCAGCAGCTTAAGTTCGGGAGATACGCAGTATTTT
NA TRBJ1-1 NA TRBV27 CASSLAGRGGTEAFF TGTGCCAGCAGTTTAGCAGGGCGGGGTGGCACTGAAGCTTTCTTT
NA TRBJ1-3 NA TRBV7-9 CASSLIAGYATIYF TGTGCCAGCAGCTTAATAGCAGGGTACGCCACCATATATTTT
NA TRBJ2-3 TRBD2 TRBV5-4 CASSLVIAGPTDTQYF TGTGCCAGCAGCTTGGTAATAGCGGGTCCGACAGATACGCAGTATTTT
NA TRBJ1-3 TRBD1 TRBV5-1 CASSLGQGGNTIYF TGCGCCAGCAGCTTGGGACAGGGTGGAAACACCATATATTTT
once TRBJ2-3 NA TRBV18 CASSRNPGTQRTDTQYF TGTGCCAGCTCCCGAAACCCCGGGACCCAGAGAACAGATACGCAGTATTTT
NA TRBJ2-3 TRBD2 TRBV10-3 CAISGRTSGGLFTDTQYF TGTGCCATCAGTGGAAGGACTAGCGGGGGCCTCTTCACAGATACGCAGTATTTT
NA TRBJ2-7 NA TRBV2 CASSEYHEQYF TGTGCCAGCAGCGAATACCACGAGCAGTACTTC
NA TRBJ1-3 NA TRBV5-1 CASSWGDGSSGNTIYF TGCGCCAGCAGCTGGGGGGACGGTTCCTCTGGAAACACCATATATTTT
NA TRBJ2-3 NA TRBV7-9 CASSLVWDTDTQYF TGTGCCAGCAGCTTAGTGTGGGACACAGATACGCAGTATTTT
NA TRBJ2-5 NA TRBV14 CASSQGLRGEETQYF TGTGCCAGCAGCCAAGGTTTGAGGGGGGAAGAGACCCAGTACTTC
NA TRBJ1-2 TRBD1 TRBV5-1 CASGGQGAGYGGYTF TGCGCCAGCGGGGGACAGGGGGCCGGGTATGGTGGCTACACCTTC
NA TRBJ1-2 TRBD1 TRBV7-2 CASSLQGDREDYGYTF TGTGCCAGCAGCTTACAGGGGGATAGGGAGGATTATGGCTACACCTTC
NA TRBJ1-1 NA TRBV1 CTSSHGGGANTEAFF TGCACCAGCAGCCATGGTGGGGGCGCGAACACTGAAGCTTTCTTT
NA TRBJ2-3 TRBD2 TRBV9 CASSRRTSGSTDTQYF TGTGCCAGCAGCCGACGGACTAGCGGAAGCACAGATACGCAGTATTTT
NA TRBJ2-7 NA TRBV20-1 CSASGDIAYEQYF TGCAGTGCTAGTGGTGACATAGCCTACGAGCAGTACTTC
NA TRBJ1-1 TRBD1 TRBV5-1 CASSQQGVAEAFF TGCGCCAGCAGCCAACAGGGGGTCGCTGAAGCTTTCTTT
NA TRBJ2-2 NA TRBV4-2 CASSSDRSTGELFF TGTGCCAGCAGCTCCGACAGGAGTACCGGGGAGCTGTTTTTT
NA TRBJ2-7 NA TRBV25-1 CASSRRGPEQYF TGTGCCAGCAGTCGGAGGGGGCCCGAGCAGTACTTC
NA TRBJ2-7 NA TRBV19 CASSLGAYEQYF TGTGCCAGTAGTCTCGGCGCCTACGAGCAGTACTTC
once TRBJ1-4 NA TRBV6-5 CASSYFTGSRREKLFF TGTGCCAGCAGTTACTTCACCGGGAGCAGGAGGGAAAAACTGTTTTTT
NA TRBJ2-7 TRBD1 TRBV5-1 CASSFVGQGAGEQYF TGCGCCAGCAGCTTCGTAGGACAGGGGGCGGGGGAGCAGTACTTC
once TRBJ2-1 NA TRBV15 CATSRRQEGHREQFF TGTGCCACCAGCAGAAGACAGGAAGGCCACCGGGAGCAGTTCTTC
few TRBJ1-1 NA TRBV7-7 CASSQQAGTEAFF TGTGCTAGCAGCCAACAGGCCGGGACTGAAGCTTTCTTT
NA TRBJ1-6 NA TRBV5-1 CASSLQGSSYNSPLHF TGCGCCAGCAGCCTCCAAGGGAGCTCCTATAATTCACCCCTCCACTTT